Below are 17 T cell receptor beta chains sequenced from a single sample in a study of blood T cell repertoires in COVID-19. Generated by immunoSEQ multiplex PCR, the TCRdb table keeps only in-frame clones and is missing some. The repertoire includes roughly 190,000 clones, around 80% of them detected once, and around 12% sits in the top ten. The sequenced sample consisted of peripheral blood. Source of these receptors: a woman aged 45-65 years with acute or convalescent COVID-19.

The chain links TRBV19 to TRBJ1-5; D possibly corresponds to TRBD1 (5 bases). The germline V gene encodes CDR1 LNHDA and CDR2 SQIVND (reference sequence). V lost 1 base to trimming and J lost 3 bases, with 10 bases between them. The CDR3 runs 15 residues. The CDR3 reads CASSIAGGVNQPQHF. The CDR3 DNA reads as TGTGCCAGTAGTATAGCCGGAGGGGTCAATCAGCCCCAGCATTTT.

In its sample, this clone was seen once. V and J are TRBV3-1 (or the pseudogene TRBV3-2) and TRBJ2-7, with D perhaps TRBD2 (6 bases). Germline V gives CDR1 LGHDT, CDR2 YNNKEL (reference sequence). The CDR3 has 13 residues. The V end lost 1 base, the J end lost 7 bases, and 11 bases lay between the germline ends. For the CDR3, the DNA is TGTGCCAGCAGCCAAGTGGTGGGGAGGGAGCAGTACTTC. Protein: CASSQVVGREQYF.

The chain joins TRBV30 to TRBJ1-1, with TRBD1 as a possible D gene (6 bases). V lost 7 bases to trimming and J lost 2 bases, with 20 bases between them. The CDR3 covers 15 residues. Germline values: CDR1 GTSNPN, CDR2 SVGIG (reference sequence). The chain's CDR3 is CAYSRGAGRNTEAFF. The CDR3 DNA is TGTGCCTACTCCCGGGGGGCAGGGCGAAACACTGAAGCTTTCTTT.

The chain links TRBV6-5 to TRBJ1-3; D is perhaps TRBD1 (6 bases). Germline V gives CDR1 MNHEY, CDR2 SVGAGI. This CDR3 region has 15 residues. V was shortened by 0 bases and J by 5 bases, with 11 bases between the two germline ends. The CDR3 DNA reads TGTGCCAGCAGTTACTCGAGACAGGCCAGAAACACCATATATTTT. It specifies CASSYSRQARNTIYF.

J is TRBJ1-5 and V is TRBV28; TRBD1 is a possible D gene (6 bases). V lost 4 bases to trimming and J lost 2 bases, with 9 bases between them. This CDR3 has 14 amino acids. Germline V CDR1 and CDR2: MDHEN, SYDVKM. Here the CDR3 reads CASSSRQGNQPQHF. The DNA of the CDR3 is TGTGCCAGCAGTTCCCGACAGGGCAATCAGCCCCAGCATTTT.

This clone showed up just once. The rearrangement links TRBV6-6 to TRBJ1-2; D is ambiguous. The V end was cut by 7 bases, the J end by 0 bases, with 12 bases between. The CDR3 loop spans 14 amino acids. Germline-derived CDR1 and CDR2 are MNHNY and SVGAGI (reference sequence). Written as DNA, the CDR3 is TGTGCCAGCATGGAGCATTACTCTAACTATGGCTACACCTTC. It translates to CASMEHYSNYGYTF.

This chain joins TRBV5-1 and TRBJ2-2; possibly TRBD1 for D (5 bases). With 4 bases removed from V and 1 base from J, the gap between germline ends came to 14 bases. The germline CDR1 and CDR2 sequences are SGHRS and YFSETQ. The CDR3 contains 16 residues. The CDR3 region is CASSPSLRGNTGELFF. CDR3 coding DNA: TGCGCCAGCAGCCCTTCCCTTAGGGGGAACACCGGGGAGCTGTTTTTT. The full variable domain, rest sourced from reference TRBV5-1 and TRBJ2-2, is KAGVTQTPRYLIKTRGQQVTLSCSPISGHRSVSWYQQTPGQGLQFLFEYFSETQRNKGNFPGRFSGRQFSNSRSEMNVSTLELGDSALYLCASSPSLRGNTGELFFGEGSRLTVL.

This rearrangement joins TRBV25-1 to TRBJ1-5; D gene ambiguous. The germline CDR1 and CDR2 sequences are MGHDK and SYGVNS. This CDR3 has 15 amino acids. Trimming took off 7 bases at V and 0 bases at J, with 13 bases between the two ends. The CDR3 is CASTSLHCSNQPQHF. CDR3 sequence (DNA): TGTGCCAGCACAAGCCTTCACTGTAGCAATCAGCCCCAGCATTTT.

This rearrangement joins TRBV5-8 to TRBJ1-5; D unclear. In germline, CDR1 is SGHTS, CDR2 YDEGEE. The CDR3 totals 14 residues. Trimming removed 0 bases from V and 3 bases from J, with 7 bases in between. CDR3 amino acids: CASSLELINQPQHF. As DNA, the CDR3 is TGTGCCAGCAGCTTGGAACTGATCAATCAGCCCCAGCATTTT. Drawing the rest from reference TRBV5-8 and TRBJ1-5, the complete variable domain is EAGVTQSPTHLIKTRGQQATLRCSPISGHTSVYWYQQALGLGLQFLLWYDEGEERNRGNFPPRFSGRQFPNYSSELNVNALELEDSALYLCASSLELINQPQHFGDGTRLSIL.

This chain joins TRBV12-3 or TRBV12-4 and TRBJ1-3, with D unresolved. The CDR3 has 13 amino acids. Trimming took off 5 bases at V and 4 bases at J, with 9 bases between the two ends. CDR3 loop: CASSPFIGNTIYF. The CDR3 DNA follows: TGTGCCAGCAGTCCTTTTATCGGAAACACCATATATTTT.

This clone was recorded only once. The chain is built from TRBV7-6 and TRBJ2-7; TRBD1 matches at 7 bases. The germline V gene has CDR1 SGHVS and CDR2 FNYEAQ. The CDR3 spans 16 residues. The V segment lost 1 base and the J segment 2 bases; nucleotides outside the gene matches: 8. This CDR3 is CASSLVGDRVTYEQYF. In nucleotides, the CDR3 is TGTGCCAGCAGCTTAGTAGGAGACAGGGTCACCTACGAGCAGTACTTC.

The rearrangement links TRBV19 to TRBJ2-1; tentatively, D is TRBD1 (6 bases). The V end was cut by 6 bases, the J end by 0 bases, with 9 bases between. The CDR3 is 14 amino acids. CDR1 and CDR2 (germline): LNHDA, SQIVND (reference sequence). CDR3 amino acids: CASRGQSSYNEQFF. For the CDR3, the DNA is TGTGCCAGTAGGGGACAAAGCTCCTACAATGAGCAGTTCTTC.

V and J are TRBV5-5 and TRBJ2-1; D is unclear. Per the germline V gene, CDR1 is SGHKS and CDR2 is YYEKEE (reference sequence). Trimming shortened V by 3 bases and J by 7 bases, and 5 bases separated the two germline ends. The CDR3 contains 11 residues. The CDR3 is CASSSGNEQFF. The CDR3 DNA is TGTGCCAGCAGCTCCGGGAATGAGCAGTTCTTC. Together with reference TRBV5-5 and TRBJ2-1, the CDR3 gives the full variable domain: DAGVTQSPTHLIKTRGQQVTLRCSPISGHKSVSWYQQVLGQGPQFIFQYYEKEERGRGNFPDRFSARQFPNYSSELNVNALLLGDSALYLCASSSGNEQFFGPGTRLTVL.

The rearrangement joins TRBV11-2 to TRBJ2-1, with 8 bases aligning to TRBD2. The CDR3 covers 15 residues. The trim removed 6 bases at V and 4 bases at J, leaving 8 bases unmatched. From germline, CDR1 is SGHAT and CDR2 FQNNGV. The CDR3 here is CASSLTGGIYNEQFF. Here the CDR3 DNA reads TGTGCCAGCAGTCTAACGGGAGGGATTTACAATGAGCAGTTCTTC.

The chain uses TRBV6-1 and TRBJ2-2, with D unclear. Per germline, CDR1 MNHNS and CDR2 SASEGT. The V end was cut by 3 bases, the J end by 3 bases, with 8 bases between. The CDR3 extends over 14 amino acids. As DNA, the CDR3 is TGTGCCAGCAGTGAGGCCCGGGACACCGGGGAGCTGTTTTTT. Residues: CASSEARDTGELFF.

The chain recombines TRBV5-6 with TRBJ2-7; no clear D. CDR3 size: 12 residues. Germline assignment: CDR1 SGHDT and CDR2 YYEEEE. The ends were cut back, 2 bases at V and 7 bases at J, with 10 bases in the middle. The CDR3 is CASSFLRQEQYF. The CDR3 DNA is TGTGCCAGCAGCTTTCTTCGCCAGGAGCAGTACTTC.

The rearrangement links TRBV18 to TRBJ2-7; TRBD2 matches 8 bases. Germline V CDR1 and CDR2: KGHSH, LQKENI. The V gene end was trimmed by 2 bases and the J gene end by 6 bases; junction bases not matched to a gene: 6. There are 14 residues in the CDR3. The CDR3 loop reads CASSPGLALSEQYF. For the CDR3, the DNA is TGTGCCAGCTCACCAGGACTAGCTCTCAGCGAGCAGTACTTC.